This T cell receptor (beta chain) derives from a study of shared clonotypes between healthy human individuals (dated by TCRdb to about 2020). Notes on the research overall: A few men and two women, aged 18 to 49 years, made up the cohort. Each donor's leukapheresis produced roughly between roughly 0.94 and 9.5 billion PBMCs. Blood TCR repertoires of a handful of healthy adults were deeply sequenced to estimate repertoire size and the extent of clonotype sharing between individuals. Different laboratories and diverse techniques were used to prepare libraries and sequence TCR repertoires, to increase sequencing depth and limit assay-specific biases. The study at large found these results: Only blood was sampled, and tissue TCR repertoires likely differ from those in blood. The small number of donors limited the genetic and exposure-history diversity represented. Pairwise subsampling led to the expectation that sequencing depth would affect the degree of clonotype sharing among donors.

The CDR3 runs 17 amino acids, cysteine and phenylalanine included. Only the CDR3 part of the read is kept: 51 bases, read in frame from the first base. The V end gives up 1 base and the J end 3 bases, leaving 9 bases in the junction not matched to a gene. Using the deep immunoSEQ assay, TCR CDR3 regions were amplified from genomic DNA by multiplex PCR. Genomic DNA extracted from each cell subset was distributed evenly over all wells of several immunoSEQ 96-well plates, and each plate served as one replicate. For unsorted PBMC, each replicate PCR was loaded with roughly 330 ng genomic DNA, equivalent to about 30,000 T cell genomes. Ten immunoSEQ deep assay plates were used to sequence unsorted PBMC genomic DNA. Purified libraries were quantified with a Qubit 3.0 fluorometer, sized on a Bioanalyzer 2100, and re-quantified with the KAPA Library Quantification kit. A separate single-read 150-cycle Illumina NextSeq 550 flow cell was used to sequence each immunoSEQ 96-well plate. On the study's bioinformatics: The immunoSEQ output contained only junctional sequences without quality scores, so filtering could not match that applied to full-length reads. Sequences were annotated with PyIR, a Python wrapper for IgBLAST v1.9, and V/J genes and CDR3 were assigned using IMGT germline references. Any read was removed if the V/J assignment was weak (E-value above 1e-6), the CDR3 was missing, or the read contained stop codons, out-of-frame junctions, or ambiguous translated residues. V3J clonotypes were defined as sequences sharing the same inferred V gene, J gene, and CDR3 amino acid sequence. The percentage overlap between two repertoires was calculated by dividing the number of shared unique clonotypes by the size of the smaller repertoire. Repertoire richness was assessed with RTK rarefaction, the Chao1 estimator, and Recon v2.1 estimates of unobserved clonotypes. TCRdb took over this immuneACCESS table, retaining in-frame rearrangements with V and J assigned. Such tables are incomplete; in checked studies, under half of the missing clones stem from an unresolved V gene, and the remainder is unexplained. V and J calls and clone size are as listed in that table; D and trimming were resolved from the DNA. The sample yields fewer than 650,000 clones; around three quarters were counted once. The top ten clones comprise around 12% of the sample.

The donors were healthy, HIV-negative adults with no recently reported acute infections or vaccinations. Every donor was a Caucasian adult living in Nashville, Tennessee, USA. For unsorted samples, roughly 81 million PBMCs were counted and genomic DNA was extracted with the QIAamp DNA Blood Mini kit. Blood was collected by leukapheresis, and PBMCs were isolated by Ficoll-Histopaque density gradient centrifugation and then cryopreserved in liquid nitrogen vapor phase. Concerning this clone itself: Its antigen is currently not known. Nothing much larger sits one base from this clone, and base qualities are not available.

The receptor was isolated from a woman aged 40-49 years in good health. Some clones in this sample may be carry-over from other donors' samples. Recombination linked TRBV23-1 to TRBJ2-7; 10 nucleotides in the junction match TRBD2. TRBV23-1 is filed as an ORF, its function uncertain. Sequenced sample: PBMCs. The CDR3 loop reads CASSQLELAGYCYEQYF. The DNA sequence reads TGCGCCAGCAGTCAATTAGAACTAGCGGGATATTGCTACGAGCAGTACTTC.